This TCR beta chain appears in the sequencing data of a study of cytomegalovirus exposure and HLA in healthy donors. The CDR3 sequence is 15 residues long. Germline V lookup: CDR1 SGHTA, CDR2 FQGTGA. Germline trimming cut 3 bases from V and 3 bases from J; bases unmatched to any gene: 7. 13 Jbeta primers and 60 Vbeta primers were used for the PCR. Data came from immunoSEQ multiplex PCR; TCRdb stores just in-frame clones and leaves some out. This table holds under 250,000 clones, about 80% found once. Sequenced: PBMCs. This receptor was obtained from a woman aged 60-75 years in good health and CMV-seropositive. The chain uses TRBV7-3 and TRBJ2-7; TRBD1 matches at 8 bases. The CDR3 spells CASSLETGALYEQYF. CDR3 coding DNA: TGTGCCAGCAGCTTGGAGACAGGGGCACTCTACGAGCAGTACTTC.